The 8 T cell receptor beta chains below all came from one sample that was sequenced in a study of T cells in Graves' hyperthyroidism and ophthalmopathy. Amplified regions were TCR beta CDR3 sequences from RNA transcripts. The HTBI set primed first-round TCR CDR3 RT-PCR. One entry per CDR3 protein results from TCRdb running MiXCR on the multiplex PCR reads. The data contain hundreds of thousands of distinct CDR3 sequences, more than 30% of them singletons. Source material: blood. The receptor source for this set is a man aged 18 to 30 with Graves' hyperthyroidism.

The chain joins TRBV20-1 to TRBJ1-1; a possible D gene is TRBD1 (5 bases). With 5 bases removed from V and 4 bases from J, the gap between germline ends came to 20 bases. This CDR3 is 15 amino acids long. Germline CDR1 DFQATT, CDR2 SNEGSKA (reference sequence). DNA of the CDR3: TGCAGTGCTGGCCTGTCGGGGCTTTCAAGCACTGAAGCTTTCTTT. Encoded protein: CSAGLSGLSSTEAFF.

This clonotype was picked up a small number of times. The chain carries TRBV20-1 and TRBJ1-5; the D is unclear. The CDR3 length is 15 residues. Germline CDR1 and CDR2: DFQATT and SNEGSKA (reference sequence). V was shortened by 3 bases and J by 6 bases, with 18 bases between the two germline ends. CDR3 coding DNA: TGCAGTGCTAGTCAAGGCGGTACTGGAAGTCAGCCCCAGCATTTT. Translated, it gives CSASQGGTGSQPQHF.

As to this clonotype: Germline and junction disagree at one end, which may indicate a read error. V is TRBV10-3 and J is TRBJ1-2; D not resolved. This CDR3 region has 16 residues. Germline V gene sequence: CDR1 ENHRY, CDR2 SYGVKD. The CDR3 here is CASSESVGGWNYGYTF. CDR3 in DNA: TGTGCCAGCAGTGAAAGTGTAGGAGGGTGGAACTATGGCTACACCTTC.

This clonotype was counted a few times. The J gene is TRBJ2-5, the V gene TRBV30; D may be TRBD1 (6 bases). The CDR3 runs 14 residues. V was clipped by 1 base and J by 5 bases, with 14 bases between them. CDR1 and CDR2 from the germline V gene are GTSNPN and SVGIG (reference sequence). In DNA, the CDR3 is TGTGCCTGGAGTGAGGGCAGGGGCTGGGAGACCCAGTACTTC. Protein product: CAWSEGRGWETQYF.

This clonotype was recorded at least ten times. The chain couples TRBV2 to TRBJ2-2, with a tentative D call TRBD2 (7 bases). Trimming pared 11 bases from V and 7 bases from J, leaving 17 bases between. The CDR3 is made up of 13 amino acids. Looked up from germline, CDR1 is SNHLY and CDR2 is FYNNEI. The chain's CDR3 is CACVRGGGGELFF. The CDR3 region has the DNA TGTGCCTGCGTCAGGGGAGGGGGCGGGGAGCTGTTTTTT. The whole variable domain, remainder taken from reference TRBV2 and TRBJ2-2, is EPEVTQTPSHQVTQMGQEVILRCVPISNHLYFYWYRQILGQKVEFLVSFYNNEISEKSEIFDDQFSVERPDGSNFTLKIRSTKLEDSAMYFCACVRGGGGELFFGEGSRLTVL.

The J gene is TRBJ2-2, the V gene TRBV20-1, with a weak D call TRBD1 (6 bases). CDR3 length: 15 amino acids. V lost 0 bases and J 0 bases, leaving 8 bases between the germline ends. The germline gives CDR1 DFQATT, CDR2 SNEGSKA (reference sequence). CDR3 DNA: TGCAGTGCTAGAGATAGACAGGCGAACACCGGGGAGCTGTTTTTT. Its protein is CSARDRQANTGELFF.

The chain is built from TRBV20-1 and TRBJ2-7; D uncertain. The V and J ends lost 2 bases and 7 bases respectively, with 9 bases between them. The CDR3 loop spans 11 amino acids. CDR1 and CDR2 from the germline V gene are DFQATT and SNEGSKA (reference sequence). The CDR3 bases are TGCAGTGCTAGATACTTACTGGAGCAGTACTTC. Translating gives CSARYLLEQYF.

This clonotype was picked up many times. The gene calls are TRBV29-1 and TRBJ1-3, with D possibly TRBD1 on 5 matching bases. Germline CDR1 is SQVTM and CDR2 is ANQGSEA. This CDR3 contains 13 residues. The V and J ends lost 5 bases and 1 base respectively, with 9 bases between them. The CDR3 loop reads CSVQGGSGNTIYF. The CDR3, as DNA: TGCAGCGTTCAGGGAGGTTCTGGAAACACCATATATTTT. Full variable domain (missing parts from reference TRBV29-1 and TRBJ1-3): SAVISQKPSRDICQRGTSLTIQCQVDSQVTMMFWYRQQPGQSLTLIATANQGSEATYESGFVIDKFPISRPNLTFSTLTVSNMSPEDSSIYLCSVQGGSGNTIYFGEGSWLTVV.